Listed here are 27 T cell receptor beta chains from one sample, sequenced in a study of blood T cell repertoires in COVID-19. The table came from immunoSEQ multiplex PCR; TCRdb's copy has only in-frame clones and leaves some out. The data hold about 190,000 clones, with 70% to 90% observed a single time. The sample was PBMCs or T cells enriched from blood (not recorded which). The source is a woman in her thirties or forties in a cohort exposed to, infected with or recovered from COVID-19 (not recorded which).

The rearrangement links TRBV5-1 to TRBJ1-1; D not certain. V was trimmed by 2 bases and J by 5 bases, leaving 10 bases between them. The CDR3 runs to 13 residues. Germline V lookup: CDR1 SGHRS, CDR2 YFSETQ. The CDR3: CASSLTRDTEAFF. The CDR3 bases are TGCGCCAGCAGCTTAACGAGGGATACTGAAGCTTTCTTT. Full variable domain (outside the CDR3, taken from reference TRBV5-1 and TRBJ1-1): KAGVTQTPRYLIKTRGQQVTLSCSPISGHRSVSWYQQTPGQGLQFLFEYFSETQRNKGNFPGRFSGRQFSNSRSEMNVSTLELGDSALYLCASSLTRDTEAFFGQGTRLTVV.

The sample holds a few counts of this clone. This rearrangement joins TRBV11-2 to TRBJ2-7; D is ambiguous. The CDR3 extends over 15 amino acids. The germline V and J ends were trimmed by 1 base and 9 bases, with 19 bases remaining between them. The germline CDR1 and CDR2 sequences are SGHAT and FQNNGV. CDR3 loop: CASSLGYLGGPRQYF. The CDR3 nucleotides read TGTGCCAGCAGCTTAGGATACCTAGGTGGTCCAAGGCAGTACTTC.

V is TRBV3-1 (or the pseudogene TRBV3-2) and J is TRBJ1-6; perhaps TRBD1 as D (5 bases). Trimming took 4 bases from V and 10 from J, leaving 17 bases between them. Germline V gives CDR1 LGHDT, CDR2 YNNKEL (reference sequence). There are 15 residues in the CDR3. The CDR3 DNA is TGTGCCAGCAGCCTAGAGGCCGGGGGTAGCTCACCCCTCCACTTT. Amino acids: CASSLEAGGSSPLHF.

V is TRBV28 and J is TRBJ2-2; 7 positions match TRBD2. The J segment lost 1 base and the V segment lost 6 bases, leaving 11 bases of the junction unmatched. Germline V gene lookup returns CDR1 MDHEN and CDR2 SYDVKM. The CDR3 totals 17 residues. The CDR3 region is CASRPPLKRGNTGELFF. Written as DNA, the CDR3 is TGTGCCAGCAGACCCCCCCTGAAGCGGGGGAACACCGGGGAGCTGTTTTTT.

The rearrangement joins TRBV7-9 to TRBJ2-7; 7 positions agree with TRBD1. Germline CDR1 SEHNR, CDR2 FQNEAQ (reference sequence). The CDR3 spans 17 residues. Trimming removed 4 bases from V and 0 bases from J; junction bases left unmatched: 12. The CDR3 sequence: CASSSGQPFSSSYEQYF. The DNA of the CDR3 is TGTGCCAGCAGCTCGGGACAGCCTTTTTCAAGCTCCTACGAGCAGTACTTC.

This chain links TRBV5-1 with TRBJ1-2; D might be TRBD1 (6 bases). This CDR3 is built from 15 residues. V was pared by 2 bases and J by 4 bases, with 15 bases between. CDR1 is SGHRS, CDR2 YFSETQ, per germline. The CDR3 here is CASSLTGNPRYGYTF. CDR3 in DNA: TGCGCCAGCAGCTTAACAGGGAACCCACGCTATGGCTACACCTTC.

This chain joins TRBV11-3 and TRBJ2-1; TRBD1 matches at 9 bases. CDR1 and CDR2 from the germline V gene are SGHNT and YENEEA. The CDR3 spans 16 residues. Losses at the gene ends were 5 bases for V and 6 bases for J; bases not matched to a gene: 11. For the CDR3, the DNA is TGTGCCAGCAGCCCCTCGGGACAGGGTAGGTTCAATGAGCAGTTCTTC. This encodes CASSPSGQGRFNEQFF.

The chain couples TRBV11-2 to TRBJ2-7; weak D call: TRBD1 (6 bases). Germline loops: CDR1 SGHAT, CDR2 FQNNGV. The CDR3 is made up of 16 amino acids. Trimming took 2 bases from V and 3 from J, leaving 17 bases between them. DNA for the CDR3: TGTGCCAGCAGCTTAACAGGGAGCGGCGGCCGCTACGAGCAGTACTTC. Translated, it gives CASSLTGSGGRYEQYF.

The chain has TRBV4-2 and TRBJ2-2, with 7 bases that match TRBD1. Trimming at V came to 2 bases and at J to 5 bases, leaving 5 bases not matched to a gene. The germline CDR1 and CDR2 sequences are LGHNA and YNFKEQ. The CDR3 is made up of 15 amino acids. The CDR3 here is CASSQRQGETGELFF. The CDR3 region has the DNA TGTGCCAGCAGCCAAAGACAGGGCGAAACCGGGGAGCTGTTTTTT.

This chain joins TRBV5-4 and TRBJ1-2, with D perhaps TRBD1 (5 bases). Trimming removed 6 bases at V and 7 bases at J, with 19 bases between. CDR1 SGHNT and CDR2 YYREEE come from the germline V gene (reference sequence). The CDR3 has 14 amino acids. The DNA of the CDR3 is TGTGCCAGCAAACCCGAGGGGAGGCTGCCTGGCTACACCTTC. Its translation is CASKPEGRLPGYTF. Filled out from reference TRBV5-4 and TRBJ1-2, the complete variable domain reads ETGVTQSPTHLIKTRGQQVTLRCSSQSGHNTVSWYQQALGQGPQFIFQYYREEENGRGNFPPRFSGLQFPNYSSELNVNALELDDSALYLCASKPEGRLPGYTFGSGTRLTVV.

The chain is built from TRBV13 and TRBJ1-2, with 11 bases identical to TRBD1. V dropped 5 bases and J dropped 2; count of bases not matched to a gene: 10. The CDR3 extends over 17 amino acids. CDR1 is PRHDT and CDR2 is FYEKMQ in the germline V gene (reference sequence). This chain's CDR3 is CASSPRDRGFGNYGYTF. Written as DNA, the CDR3 is TGTGCCAGCAGCCCCAGGGACAGGGGGTTCGGGAACTATGGCTACACCTTC.

V gene TRBV27 combines with J gene TRBJ1-2, with D possibly TRBD1 on 5 matching bases. The CDR3 consists of 14 residues. V dropped 5 bases and J dropped 4 bases, with 14 bases sitting between them. CDR1 and CDR2 from the germline V gene are MNHEY and SMNVEV (reference sequence). This CDR3 is CASSPGFAVYGYTF. For the CDR3, the DNA is TGTGCCAGCAGTCCAGGGTTCGCAGTCTATGGCTACACCTTC.

J is TRBJ2-1 and V is TRBV27; D perhaps matches TRBD1 (5 bases). Germline V CDR1 and CDR2: MNHEY, SMNVEV (reference sequence). CDR3 length equals 14 residues. Trimming removed 3 bases at V and 6 bases at J, with 12 bases between. CDR3 sequence (DNA): TGTGCCAGCAGTTTCGCTCGTCAGGGCAATGAGCAGTTCTTC. It specifies CASSFARQGNEQFF.

J is TRBJ1-1 and V is TRBV6-2 or TRBV6-3; 10 positions agree with TRBD1. The CDR3 covers 15 residues. V lost 5 bases, J lost 6 bases, and 9 bases stayed unmatched. Per germline, CDR1 MNHEY and CDR2 SVGEGT. The CDR3 loop reads CASSGRDRGIPEAFF. The CDR3 nucleotides are TGTGCCAGCAGTGGCCGGGACAGGGGAATTCCTGAAGCTTTCTTT.

This clone was observed once. The chain joins TRBV10-3 to TRBJ2-1; TRBD2 is a possible D gene (6 bases). The CDR3 has 14 residues. Looked up from germline, CDR1 is ENHRY and CDR2 is SYGVKD. V lost 3 bases, J lost 4 bases, and 10 bases lay in between. The CDR3, as DNA: TGTGCCATCAGTGACCGGGAGCCGTACAATGAGCAGTTCTTC. Protein: CAISDREPYNEQFF.

The rearrangement links TRBV28 to TRBJ2-2; TRBD2 matches at 9 bases. Germline CDR1 is MDHEN and CDR2 is SYDVKM. The junction had 4 bases not matched to a gene; V was cut back by 5 bases and J by 6 bases. This CDR3 is built from 14 residues. The CDR3 region is CASSGTSFAGELFF. CDR3 DNA: TGTGCCAGCAGTGGGACTAGCTTCGCCGGGGAGCTGTTTTTT.

This chain uses TRBV15 with TRBJ1-2; a weak D match, TRBD1 (6 bases). Trimming stripped 0 bases from V and 8 bases from J, with 16 bases between. The CDR3 runs to 15 residues. CDR1 and CDR2 (germline): LNHNV, YYDKDF (reference sequence). CDR3: CATSRDGGGVYGYTF. CDR3 in DNA: TGTGCCACCAGCAGAGATGGGGGCGGTGTGTACGGCTACACCTTC. Using reference TRBV15 and TRBJ1-2 for the parts outside the CDR3, the full variable domain is DAMVIQNPRYQVTQFGKPVTLSCSQTLNHNVMYWYQQKSSQAPKLLFHYYDKDFNNEADTPDNFQSRRPNTSFCFLDIRSPGLGDTAMYLCATSRDGGGVYGYTFGSGTRLTVV.

This clone appeared a single time. V and J are TRBV7-6 and TRBJ2-3; 12 bases map to TRBD2. Germline-derived CDR1 and CDR2 are SGHVS and FNYEAQ. V trimming: 2 bases; J trimming: 1 base; junction bases outside the gene matches: 1. The CDR3 has 16 amino acids. This CDR3 reads CASSLRTSGGTDTQYF. CDR3 DNA: TGTGCCAGCAGCTTACGGACTAGCGGGGGCACAGATACGCAGTATTTT.

The V gene is TRBV15, the J gene TRBJ2-7, with TRBD1 matching over 9 bases. J gave up 7 bases and V 0 bases, and 7 bases lay outside the gene matches. CDR3 length: 15 residues. Germline V gene sequence: CDR1 LNHNV, CDR2 YYDKDF (reference sequence). The CDR3 region has the DNA TGTGCCACCAGCAGAGATAAAGGGACAGGGCGGGAGCAGTACTTC. Translating gives CATSRDKGTGREQYF.

This clone came up once. The chain uses TRBV5-1 and TRBJ1-5; no firm D call. Germline lookup yields CDR1 SGHRS and CDR2 YFSETQ. V dropped 4 bases and J dropped 1 base, with 6 bases sitting between them. CDR3 length: 13 amino acids. CDR3 sequence: CASSKQSNQPQHF. The DNA for the CDR3 is TGCGCCAGCAGCAAACAGAGCAATCAGCCCCAGCATTTT.

The V call is TRBV3-1 (or the pseudogene TRBV3-2), the J call TRBJ2-5, with D tentatively TRBD2 (6 bases). Germline-derived CDR1 and CDR2 are LGHDT and YNNKEL (reference sequence). The ends were cut back, 4 bases at V and 2 bases at J, with 14 bases in the middle. The CDR3 covers 15 residues. The chain's CDR3 is CASSPAGEAQETQYF. The CDR3 DNA reads as TGTGCCAGCAGCCCAGCCGGGGAGGCGCAAGAGACCCAGTACTTC.

The chain joins TRBV18 to TRBJ1-2; TRBD1 matches at 8 bases. The CDR3 spans 14 residues. The ends lost 3 bases at V and 6 bases at J; junction bases unmatched: 6. CDR1 and CDR2 (germline): KGHSH, LQKENI. The CDR3 spells CASSPDREANGYTF. In DNA, the CDR3 is TGTGCCAGCTCACCGGACAGGGAAGCAAATGGCTACACCTTC. Full variable domain (outside the CDR3, taken from reference TRBV18 and TRBJ1-2): NAGVMQNPRHLVRRRGQEARLRCSPMKGHSHVYWYRQLPEEGLKFMVYLQKENIIDESGMPKERFSAEFPKEGPSILRIQQVVRGDSAAYFCASSPDREANGYTFGSGTRLTVV.

This chain joins TRBV9 and TRBJ2-7; D gene ambiguous. Looked up from germline, CDR1 is SGDLS and CDR2 is YYNGEE. V gave up 4 bases and J gave up 5 bases, with 10 bases separating them. CDR3 length: 12 amino acids. The CDR3 DNA reads TGTGCCAGCAGCCCCAGGCGACACGAGCAGTACTTC. Translated, it gives CASSPRRHEQYF. The complete variable domain, with remaining parts taken from reference TRBV9 and TRBJ2-7, reads DSGVTQTPKHLITATGQRVTLRCSPRSGDLSVYWYQQSLDQGLQFLIQYYNGEERAKGNILERFSAQQFPDLHSELNLSSLELGDSALYFCASSPRRHEQYFGPGTRLTVT.

The chain is built from TRBV27 and TRBJ1-6; weak D call: TRBD1 (5 bases). The CDR3 sequence is 12 residues long. Trimming cost V 4 bases and J 9 bases, with 7 bases left between them. The V gene's germline CDR1 is MNHEY and CDR2 SMNVEV (reference sequence). For the CDR3, the DNA is TGTGCCAGCAGTTGGAGGGGTTCACCCCTCCACTTT. It specifies CASSWRGSPLHF.

The rearrangement uses TRBV9 and TRBJ2-7; 7 nucleotides line up with TRBD1. Unmatched junction bases numbered 8, after V lost 5 bases and J lost 6 bases. CDR3 length: 13 residues. In germline, CDR1 is SGDLS, CDR2 YYNGEE. CDR3 coding DNA: TGTGCCAGCAGTTCCGGGACAGCCCTCGAGCAGTACTTC. Translation: CASSSGTALEQYF. Based on the CDR3 plus reference TRBV9 and TRBJ2-7, the full variable domain is DSGVTQTPKHLITATGQRVTLRCSPRSGDLSVYWYQQSLDQGLQFLIQYYNGEERAKGNILERFSAQQFPDLHSELNLSSLELGDSALYFCASSSGTALEQYFGPGTRLTVT.

The chain combines TRBV10-2 with TRBJ2-3; 10 bases match TRBD2. The germline V gene encodes CDR1 WSHSY and CDR2 SAAADI. The junction had 3 bases not matched to a gene; V was cut back by 4 bases and J by 5 bases. The CDR3 spans 14 residues. CDR3 in amino acids: CASSALAGVDTQYF. CDR3 bases: TGCGCCAGCAGTGCTCTAGCGGGAGTAGATACGCAGTATTTT.

The CDR3 sequence: CASSFGPGSGNTIYF. The CDR3 region has the DNA TGTGCCAGCAGCTTCGGACCGGGGTCTGGAAACACCATATATTTT. The chain uses TRBV5-6 and TRBJ1-3; no reliable D call. This CDR3 comprises 15 residues. CDR1 is SGHDT and CDR2 is YYEEEE in the germline V gene. V shed 2 bases and J shed 1 base, with 10 bases lying between them.